This TCR beta chain appears in the sequencing data of a study of blood T cells in healthy people across ages. Study-level results: The study found TCR beta diversity correlated strongly with naive T cell percentage.

Primed by a sample-barcoded 5' primer and a J-beta primer mix, a second PCR proceeded for about 6 to 11 cycles. MiXCR was run by TCRdb on the 5' RACE reads, yielding one entry per CDR3 protein. Here the sample spans about 720,000 distinct CDR3 sequences, 22% being singletons. The CDR3 covers 19 residues. Germline V gives CDR1 MNHEY, CDR2 SVGEGT. Trimming cost V 1 base and J 1 base; bases outside gene matches: 13. Points on this clonotype: Its antigen is undetermined.

This receptor was identified in a man in his 70s in good health. The sample comprised blood. This chain connects TRBV6-2 or TRBV6-3 to TRBJ1-5, with 7 positions matching TRBD1. The CDR3 region has the DNA TGTGCCAGCAGTTACTTAAAACTCCGACAGGGCTTAAGCAATCAGCCCCAGCATTTT. Its protein is CASSYLKLRQGLSNQPQHF.